The 2 T cell receptor beta chains in this list originate from one sample, sequenced in a study of blood T cells in healthy people across ages (dated by TCRdb to 2015 to 2017). Receptors were amplified or captured by 5' RACE. Sequenced on an Illumina HiSeq 2500. A second 7 to 11 cycle PCR used a sample-barcoded 5' primer and a J-beta primer mix. TCRdb itself trimmed the public reads at Q25 with fastp, ran MiXCR and retained productive beta chains. Entries that share a CDR3 protein sequence are merged under the most common genes and DNA. For this sample the table gives more than 650,000 distinct CDR3 sequences, of which roughly 25% were detected only once. The ten largest clonotypes hold 2.5% to 3.5% of the sample. These records were also assigned to another study, of T cells of mothers and their children.

The sample consisted of blood. These receptors were taken from a boy aged 5 to 17 in good health.

The sample holds a few counts of this clonotype. The chain employs TRBV2 and TRBJ2-7, with no clear D. Trimming pared 7 bases from V and 1 base from J, leaving 11 bases between. The CDR3 length is 13 residues. CDR1 and CDR2 from the germline V gene are SNHLY and FYNNEI. CDR3 residues: CASIPGRSYEQYF. The CDR3 DNA reads TGTGCCAGCATCCCTGGGCGGTCCTACGAGCAGTACTTC.

This chain links TRBV5-1 with TRBJ2-3; the match to TRBD2 covers 15 bases. Per germline, CDR1 SGHRS and CDR2 YFSETQ. V was clipped by 4 bases and J by 0 bases; unmatched bases: 9. The CDR3 runs 19 residues. CDR3 residues: CASSARRTSGGVSTDTQYF. The CDR3, as DNA: TGCGCCAGCAGCGCCCGGAGGACTAGCGGGGGGGTTAGCACAGATACGCAGTATTTT. Looking up the rest from reference TRBV5-1 and TRBJ2-3 gives the full variable domain: KAGVTQTPRYLIKTRGQQVTLSCSPISGHRSVSWYQQTPGQGLQFLFEYFSETQRNKGNFPGRFSGRQFSNSRSEMNVSTLELGDSALYLCASSARRTSGGVSTDTQYFGPGTRLTVL.